This entry is about one T cell receptor beta chain. The data were obtained in a study of cytomegalovirus exposure and HLA in healthy donors. Across the whole study: Around 180 million T cells yielded roughly 120 million unique TCR beta sequences, as an earlier analysis found.

The PCR made use of 60 Vbeta and 13 Jbeta primers. Sequencing was performed with immunoSEQ multiplex PCR; in TCRdb, only in-frame clones are kept and a portion is missing. This sample carries 120,000 or so clones, about 81% of them seen once, and the ten largest clones take less than 3.5%. V lost 1 base to trimming and J lost 6 bases; unmatched junction nucleotides: 4. The CDR3 length is 15 residues. Per the germline V gene, CDR1 is SGHAT and CDR2 is FQDESV (reference sequence). Sequenced input: PBMCs. This receptor was identified in a woman in her thirties or forties in good health and CMV-seropositive. The chain recombines TRBV11-1 with TRBJ2-2; 8 bases are shared with TRBD1. The CDR3 sequence: CASSLVRGRAGELFF. CDR3 coding DNA: TGTGCCAGCAGCTTAGTCAGGGGGCGAGCCGGGGAGCTGTTTTTT.